Sequencing of this T cell receptor beta chain was carried out in a study of identifying expanded T cells in peripheral blood. Sequencing was performed with immunoSEQ multiplex PCR; in TCRdb, only in-frame clones are kept and a portion is missing. The data contain around 130,000 clones, roughly 90% of them singletons. The germline V gene has CDR1 LNHNV and CDR2 YYDKDF (reference sequence). CDR3 length: 16 residues. V lost 1 base and J lost 0, with 9 bases in between. The chain is built from TRBV15 and TRBJ1-4; D uncertain. The receptor's source is a person between 18 and 75 years old in good health. The sequencing input was blood. CDR3 in amino acids: CATSRGRAATNEKLFF. The CDR3 DNA reads TGTGCCACCAGCAGAGGGAGGGCTGCAACTAATGAAAAACTGTTTTTT.